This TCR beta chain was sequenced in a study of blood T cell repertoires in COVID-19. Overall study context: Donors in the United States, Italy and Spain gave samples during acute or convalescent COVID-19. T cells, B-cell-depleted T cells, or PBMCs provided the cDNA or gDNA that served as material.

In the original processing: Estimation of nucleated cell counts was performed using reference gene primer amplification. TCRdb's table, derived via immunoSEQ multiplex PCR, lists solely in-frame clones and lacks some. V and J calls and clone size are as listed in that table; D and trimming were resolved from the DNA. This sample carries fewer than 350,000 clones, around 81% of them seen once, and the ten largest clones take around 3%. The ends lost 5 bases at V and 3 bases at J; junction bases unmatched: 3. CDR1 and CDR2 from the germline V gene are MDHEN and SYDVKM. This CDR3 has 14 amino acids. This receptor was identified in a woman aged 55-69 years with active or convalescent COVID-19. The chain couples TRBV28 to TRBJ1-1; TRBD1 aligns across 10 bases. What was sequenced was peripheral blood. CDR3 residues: CASSPTGGYTEAFF. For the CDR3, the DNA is TGTGCCAGCAGTCCGACAGGGGGCTACACTGAAGCTTTCTTT.